This T cell receptor beta chain was retrieved from a study of regulatory T cells in long-lasting Graves disease. Germline CDR1 reads SGHRS; CDR2 reads YFSETQ. Trimming took off 2 bases at V and 1 base at J, with 10 bases between the two ends. The CDR3 spans 15 residues. Described time point: newly diagnosed GD, antithyroid drugs for less than 3 months. RNA extracted from PBMCs served as the sequencing template. This clonotype was found a few times. CDR3-region Arm-PCR and iRepertoire HTBI primers produced the TCR beta libraries. TCRdb reprocessed the multiplex PCR reads with MiXCR, giving one entry per CDR3 protein. The table records about 540,000 distinct CDR3 sequences, less than 15% of them present only once. These data also formed part of another study, on T cells in Graves' hyperthyroidism and ophthalmopathy. This second report adds: Hyperthyroidism was newly diagnosed in patients aged 18 to 65 (duration under 2 months).

The receptor was isolated from a man between 25 and 39 years old with Graves disease. The specimen comprised peripheral blood mononuclear cells (PBMCs), sampled at new diagnosis, from a patient treated with antithyroid drugs. The rearrangement joins TRBV5-1 to TRBJ2-1; D is possibly TRBD2 (6 bases). In DNA form, the CDR3 reads TGCGCCAGCAGCTTTTCCGGGACTTCCTACAATGAGCAGTTCTTC. Amino acids: CASSFSGTSYNEQFF.